Listed here are 14 T cell receptor beta chains from one sample, sequenced in a study of T cell responses to AZD1222 COVID-19 vaccine. TCRdb's copy holds only in-frame clones and misses some; the assay was immunoSEQ multiplex PCR. The sample has roughly 150,000 clones, 90% to 95% seen once. The material was peripheral blood, obtained on day 0 of AZD1222 vaccination. The receptors were gathered from an adult in good health.

The chain couples TRBV27 to TRBJ2-1; possibly TRBD2 for D (5 bases). Germline V gene lookup returns CDR1 MNHEY and CDR2 SMNVEV (reference sequence). CDR3 length: 18 amino acids. The V end lost 2 bases, the J end lost 0 bases, and 17 bases lay between the germline ends. The CDR3 DNA reads as TGTGCCAGCAGTTTAAGACTGACGGGGAGATTCTCCTACAATGAGCAGTTCTTC. Encoded protein: CASSLRLTGRFSYNEQFF.

CDR3 sequence: CASSPPMDTEAFF. Written as DNA, the CDR3 is TGTGCCAGCAGCCCTCCCATGGACACTGAAGCTTTCTTT. V gene TRBV7-2 combines with J gene TRBJ1-1; D is ambiguous. This CDR3 has 13 residues. V was trimmed by 5 bases and J by 3 bases, leaving 10 bases between them. Per germline, CDR1 SGHTA and CDR2 FQGNSA. Combining the CDR3 with reference TRBV7-2 and TRBJ1-1 gives the whole variable domain GAGVSQSPSNKVTEKGKDVELRCDPISGHTALYWYRQSLGQGLEFLIYFQGNSAPDKSGLPSDRFSAERTGGSVSTLTIQRTQQEDSAVYLCASSPPMDTEAFFGQGTRLTVV.

This chain joins TRBV7-2 and TRBJ2-6; D might be TRBD2 (5 bases). Germline V gives CDR1 SGHTA, CDR2 FQGNSA. The CDR3 loop spans 16 amino acids. V shed 5 bases and J shed 2 bases, with 13 bases lying between them. CDR3: CASSPPGVTGANVLTF. CDR3 coding DNA: TGTGCCAGCAGCCCTCCCGGGGTTACTGGGGCCAACGTCCTGACTTTC.

The rearrangement joins TRBV29-1 to TRBJ1-2; D unclear. Per germline, CDR1 SQVTM and CDR2 ANQGSEA. This CDR3 has 13 residues. Trimming cost V 3 bases and J 5 bases, with 13 bases left between them. CDR3 DNA: TGCAGCGTTGAGCGGTTGTCGGGATATGGCTACACCTTC. Translating gives CSVERLSGYGYTF.

This chain joins TRBV11-1 and TRBJ2-5, with D unresolved. Germline loops: CDR1 SGHAT, CDR2 FQDESV (reference sequence). CDR3 size: 13 residues. Deletions cut 2 bases from V and 6 bases from J, with 10 bases between. CDR3 residues: CASSLTSLKTQYF. CDR3 sequence (DNA): TGTGCCAGCAGCTTAACCTCTTTGAAGACCCAGTACTTC.

The chain links TRBV29-1 to TRBJ2-7; TRBD1 matches at 8 bases. V was pared by 1 base and J by 0 bases, with 8 bases of the junction left unmatched. Germline V gene data show CDR1 as SQVTM and CDR2 as ANQGSEA. The CDR3 loop spans 16 amino acids. CDR3 nucleotide sequence: TGCAGCGTTGAAGGAAAAAGGACAGGGAGCTCCTACGAGCAGTACTTC. This codes for CSVEGKRTGSSYEQYF.

Only one count was recorded for this clone. The V gene is TRBV5-1, the J gene TRBJ1-2; D might be TRBD1 (6 bases). CDR1 is SGHRS, CDR2 YFSETQ, per germline. The V end was cut by 3 bases, the J end by 4 bases, with 13 bases between. The CDR3 has 14 residues. The CDR3 protein is CASSSPTGLYGYTF. The CDR3, as DNA: TGCGCCAGCAGCTCCCCGACAGGACTCTATGGCTACACCTTC. The variable domain in full, with the rest retrieved from reference TRBV5-1 and TRBJ1-2, is KAGVTQTPRYLIKTRGQQVTLSCSPISGHRSVSWYQQTPGQGLQFLFEYFSETQRNKGNFPGRFSGRQFSNSRSEMNVSTLELGDSALYLCASSSPTGLYGYTFGSGTRLTVV.

The V call is TRBV29-1, the J call TRBJ2-2; 7 nucleotides agree with TRBD2. CDR3 size: 16 residues. With V trimmed by 4 bases and J by 4 bases, 12 bases remained unmatched. Germline V CDR1 and CDR2: SQVTM, ANQGSEA. CDR3 nucleotide sequence: TGCAGCGTTGTGGGCGGGGAGGGAGTGACCACCGGGGAGCTGTTTTTT. Translation gives CSVVGGEGVTTGELFF.

CDR3 protein: CATSDGTVNTGELFF. DNA of the CDR3: TGTGCCACCAGTGACGGGACAGTAAACACCGGGGAGCTGTTTTTT. The rearrangement uses TRBV24-1 and TRBJ2-2; 7 nucleotides agree with TRBD1. Per germline, CDR1 KGHDR and CDR2 SFDVKD. V was pared by 4 bases and J by 2 bases, with 3 bases of the junction left unmatched. This CDR3 has 15 residues.

The gene calls are TRBV7-9 and TRBJ1-4; D not resolved. This CDR3 is built from 15 residues. The V gene lost 4 bases and the J gene lost 0 bases, with 9 bases spanning the gap. CDR1 is SEHNR and CDR2 is FQNEAQ in the germline V gene (reference sequence). This CDR3 reads CASSSEGTTNEKLFF. The CDR3 coding sequence is TGTGCCAGCAGCTCCGAGGGTACAACTAATGAAAAACTGTTTTTT.

V is TRBV5-4 and J is TRBJ1-1, with 9 bases lining up with TRBD1. Germline assignment: CDR1 SGHNT and CDR2 YYREEE (reference sequence). The CDR3 totals 13 residues. The V and J ends lost 4 bases and 7 bases, in that order; junction bases with no gene match: 5. The CDR3 protein is CASSARTGVEAFF. The CDR3 DNA reads TGTGCCAGCAGCGCAAGGACAGGGGTTGAAGCTTTCTTT.

Turning to this clone: Within the sample, other DNA sequences also encode this same CDR3. The chain couples TRBV2 to TRBJ2-3, with D tentatively TRBD1 or TRBD2 (5 bases each). Germline CDR1 reads SNHLY; CDR2 reads FYNNEI. V shed 3 bases and J shed 2 bases, with 12 bases lying between them. The length of the CDR3 is 15 residues. The DNA of the CDR3 is TGTGCCAGCAGTGAGGTCAGGGAGTACACAGATACGCAGTATTTT. Its translation is CASSEVREYTDTQYF.

The chain combines TRBV14 with TRBJ2-2; maybe TRBD1 (5 bases). The germline V gene has CDR1 SGHDN and CDR2 FVKESK. There are 15 residues in the CDR3. Trimming left V 4 bases short and J 1 base short, with 10 bases between. The CDR3 DNA reads TGTGCCAGCAGCCGACAGTTGTTGAACACCGGGGAGCTGTTTTTT. Translation gives CASSRQLLNTGELFF.

The chain is built from TRBV13 and TRBJ1-1, with D tentatively TRBD1 (5 bases). CDR3 length equals 13 residues. The V and J ends lost 2 bases and 3 bases respectively, with 7 bases between them. Germline CDR1 PRHDT, CDR2 FYEKMQ (reference sequence). CDR3 region: CASSLQGHTEAFF. CDR3 nucleotides: TGTGCCAGCAGCTTACAGGGTCACACTGAAGCTTTCTTT.